The clone carrying this TCR beta chain was seen just once. Its specificity is not known. The data derive from a study of shared clonotypes between healthy human individuals. Turning to the study itself: Used for every donor were three CD4 naive, three CD4 memory, two CD8 naive and one CD8 memory plate.

Study-wide results and caveats: Few donors restricted represented genetic and exposure-history diversity.

Method: immunoSEQ multiplex PCR; TCRdb's copy keeps in-frame clones and lacks some. The sample yields roughly 1,500,000 clones, just under 99% seen once. Germline loops: CDR1 MGHDK, CDR2 SYGVNS. V gave up 1 base and J gave up 3 bases; unmatched junction bases: 11. This CDR3 has 17 residues. The clonotype was recovered from a man aged 30 to 45 in good health. The chain is built from TRBV25-1 and TRBJ2-5; 7 nucleotides agree with TRBD2. The source material was naive CD4+ T cells sorted from blood. Subset here: CD45RA+ positively selected. The CDR3 reads CASSEWNPWLAEETQYF. For the CDR3, the DNA is TGTGCCAGCAGTGAATGGAATCCCTGGCTAGCGGAAGAGACCCAGTACTTC.